This TCR beta chain emerged from a study of neurological immune-mediated disorders. Overall study: Among the approximately 34 patients with multiple sclerosis, roughly 31 were relapsing-remitting, while 3 were secondary progressive.

The team produced cDNA through 5'RACE using 10-nucleotide random UMIs. TCRdb passed the 5' RACE reads through MiXCR, listing each CDR3 protein once. The sample consists of 65,000 to 70,000 distinct CDR3 sequences, roughly 4% of them appearing once. In its sample, this clonotype was seen many times. V lost 5 bases to trimming and J lost 4 bases; unmatched junction nucleotides: 7. The CDR3 consists of 16 residues. The source of this sequence is a man in his fifties with multiple sclerosis. The sequenced sample was PBMCs. The V and J genes are TRBV12-3 or TRBV12-4 and TRBJ2-3; 12 nucleotides agree with TRBD2. The CDR3 is CASSPSSGGEADTQYF. Here the CDR3 DNA reads TGTGCCAGCAGTCCCTCTAGCGGGGGGGAAGCAGATACGCAGTATTTT.